This T cell receptor beta chain was documented in a study of blood T cell repertoires in COVID-19. Overall study context: Sample material is recorded as cDNA or gDNA derived from T cells, B-cell-depleted T cells, or PBMCs.

Germline assignment: CDR1 MNHEY and CDR2 SMNVEV (reference sequence). Trimming at V came to 2 bases and at J to 2 bases, leaving 5 bases not matched to a gene. This CDR3 region has 16 residues. Original processing notes: The assay estimated nucleated cells by amplifying reference gene primers. Profiling relied on immunoSEQ multiplex PCR, and the TCRdb table lists in-frame clones only, not all of them. The D gene and trimming were derived from the DNA, and the V and J assignments and clone size from that table. The repertoire consists of tens of thousands of clones, with 85% to 90% occurring once and the leading ten covering 16%.

The clonotype originates from a human donor in a cohort sampled during active COVID-19. The sequenced sample consisted of peripheral blood. This chain links TRBV27 with TRBJ2-1, with 8 bases that match TRBD2. For the CDR3, the DNA is TGTGCCAGCAGTTTACCGGGGGGGAGTACCTACAATGAGCAGTTCTTC. Its protein is CASSLPGGSTYNEQFF.